This TCR beta chain was retrieved from a study of blood T cell repertoires in COVID-19. Study-level background: The study drew acute and convalescent COVID-19 samples from the United States, Italy and Spain. PBMCs, B-cell-depleted T cells, or T cells provided the cDNA or gDNA that made up the material.

TCRdb's table, derived via immunoSEQ multiplex PCR, lists solely in-frame clones and lacks some. The sample shows 350,000 to 550,000 clones, 85% to 90% of them seen only once. Allocation to cohorts depended on clinical history reported by the participants. Recovered Cohort 3 donors showed two negative PCRs, clearance, or symptom resolution. Germline V gene data show CDR1 as SNHLY and CDR2 as FYNNEI. The CDR3 loop spans 17 amino acids. With V trimmed by 6 bases and J by 2 bases, 12 bases remained unmatched. This chain uses TRBV2 with TRBJ1-5; 8 positions match TRBD1. The clonotype comes from a man aged 30 to 45 who had recovered from COVID-19. The sequenced material came from PBMCs or T cells enriched from blood (not recorded which). CDR3 in amino acids: CASSATMDRVGNQPQHF. CDR3 nucleotide sequence: TGTGCCAGCAGCGCAACCATGGACAGGGTTGGCAATCAGCCCCAGCATTTT. Looking up the rest from reference TRBV2 and TRBJ1-5 gives the full variable domain: EPEVTQTPSHQVTQMGQEVILRCVPISNHLYFYWYRQILGQKVEFLVSFYNNEISEKSEIFDDQFSVERPDGSNFTLKIRSTKLEDSAMYFCASSATMDRVGNQPQHFGDGTRLSIL.